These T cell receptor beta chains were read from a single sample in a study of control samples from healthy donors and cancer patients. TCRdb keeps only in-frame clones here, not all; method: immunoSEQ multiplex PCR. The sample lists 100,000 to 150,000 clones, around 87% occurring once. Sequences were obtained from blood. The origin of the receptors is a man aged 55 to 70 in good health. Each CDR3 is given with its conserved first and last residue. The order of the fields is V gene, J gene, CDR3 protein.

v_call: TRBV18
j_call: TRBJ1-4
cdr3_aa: CASSHGPRGEKLFF

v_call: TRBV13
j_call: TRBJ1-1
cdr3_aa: CASSFSGTGRTEAFF

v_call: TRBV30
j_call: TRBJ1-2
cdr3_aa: CAWSVQAGGRGYGYTF

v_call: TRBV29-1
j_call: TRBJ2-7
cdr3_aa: CSVWSGYEQYF

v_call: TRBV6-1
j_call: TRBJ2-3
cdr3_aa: CASSENSGGASTDTQYF

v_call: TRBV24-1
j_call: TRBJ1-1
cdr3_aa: CATSGHLNTEAFF

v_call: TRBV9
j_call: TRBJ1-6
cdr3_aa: CASSVAPGDNSPLHF

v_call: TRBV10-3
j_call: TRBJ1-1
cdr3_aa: CAISRTPNTEAFF

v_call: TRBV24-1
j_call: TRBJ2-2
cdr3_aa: CATSDFPGDTGELFF

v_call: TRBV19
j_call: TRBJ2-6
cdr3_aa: CASSTKGANVLTF

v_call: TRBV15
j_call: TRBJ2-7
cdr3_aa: CATSSFAGIEQYF

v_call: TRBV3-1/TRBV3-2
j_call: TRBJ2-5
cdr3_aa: CASSQVTAQETQYF

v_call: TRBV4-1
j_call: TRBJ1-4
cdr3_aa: CASSQDGDLATNEKLFF

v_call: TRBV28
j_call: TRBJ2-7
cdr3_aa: CASSGTGVSYEQYF

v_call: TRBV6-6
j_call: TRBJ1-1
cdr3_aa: CASSYSSTGGDTEAFF

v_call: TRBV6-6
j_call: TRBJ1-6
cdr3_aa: CASSYPDSNSPLHF

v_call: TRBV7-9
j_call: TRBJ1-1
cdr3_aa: CASSFGGTANTEAFF

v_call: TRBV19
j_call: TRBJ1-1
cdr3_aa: CASRTYRAAEAFF

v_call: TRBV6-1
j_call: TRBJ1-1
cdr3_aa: CASSETTGSNTEAFF

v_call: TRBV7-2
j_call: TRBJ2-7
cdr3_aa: CASSLAGRVDYEQYF

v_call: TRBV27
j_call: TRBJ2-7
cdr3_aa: CASSYGVSYEQYF

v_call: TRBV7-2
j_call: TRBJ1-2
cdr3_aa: CASSIGQGPNYGYTF

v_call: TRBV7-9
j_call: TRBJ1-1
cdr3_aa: CASSSQRLATEAFF

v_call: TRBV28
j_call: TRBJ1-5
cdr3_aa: CASMQPSSNQPQHF

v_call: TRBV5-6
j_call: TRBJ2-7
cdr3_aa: CASSLPGVGHEQYF

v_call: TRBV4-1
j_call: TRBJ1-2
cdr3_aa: CASSQDIGQGYDYTF